The rows below give T cell receptor beta chains drawn from one sample of a study of technical replicates of blood from several donors. Produced via immunoSEQ multiplex PCR; TCRdb's table is partial and in-frame only. The data show roughly 70,000 clones, just over 90% seen once. Sequenced input: T cells isolated from PBMCs. Receptor source: a human donor in good health. Each CDR3 is given with its conserved first and last residue. A D gene is named only where the DNA matches it firmly. Clone sizes are given selectively: once, few, many, or a class where the clone is expanded.

j_call d_call clone_size v_call cdr3_aa cdr3_nt
TRBJ1-1 NA few TRBV29-1 CSVVKNTEAFF TGCAGCGTTGTCAAGAACACTGAAGCTTTCTTT
TRBJ1-1 NA few TRBV30 CAWSRGSTEAFF TGTGCCTGGAGTAGGGGGAGCACTGAAGCTTTCTTT
TRBJ1-2 NA NA TRBV6-5 CASSYAMEVDNYGYTF TGTGCCAGCAGTTACGCAATGGAGGTGGATAACTATGGCTACACCTTC
TRBJ2-1 TRBD1 NA TRBV6-1 CASSELGQGVEQFF TGTGCCAGCAGTGAACTGGGACAGGGGGTTGAGCAGTTCTTC
TRBJ2-7 TRBD1 NA TRBV14 CASSRRLPGQGGHEQYF TGTGCCAGCAGCCGGAGGCTTCCGGGACAGGGGGGCCACGAGCAGTACTTC
TRBJ1-4 TRBD1 NA TRBV14 CASSLRQGNEKLFF TGTGCCAGCAGCCTACGACAGGGGAATGAAAAACTGTTTTTT
TRBJ2-7 NA NA TRBV5-1 CASSERFSYEQYF TGCGCCAGCAGTGAGCGGTTTTCCTACGAGCAGTACTTC
TRBJ2-7 NA NA TRBV28 CASSSRLTYEQYF TGTGCCAGCAGTTCCCGACTGACCTACGAGCAGTACTTC
TRBJ2-3 TRBD2 NA TRBV19 CASSLEGLAGGRGPLTDTQYF TGTGCCAGTAGTTTGGAGGGACTAGCGGGAGGCCGCGGTCCCCTCACAGATACGCAGTATTTT
TRBJ1-1 NA NA TRBV2 CASSVVSEAFF TGTGCCAGCAGTGTTGTCTCTGAAGCTTTCTTT
TRBJ2-2 NA NA TRBV6-1 CASSELGGPGELFF TGTGCCAGCAGTGAATTGGGGGGGCCCGGGGAGCTGTTTTTT
TRBJ2-3 TRBD1 NA TRBV19 CASGTLGWDSSTDTQYF TGTGCCAGTGGTACCCTAGGATGGGACAGCAGCACAGATACGCAGTATTTT
TRBJ2-5 TRBD2 NA TRBV4-2 CASSQEAGTSGYQETQYF TGTGCCAGCAGCCAGGAGGCCGGGACTAGCGGGTACCAAGAGACCCAGTACTTC
TRBJ2-3 NA NA TRBV11-2 CASSLAGSTDTQYF TGTGCCAGCAGCTTAGCGGGGAGCACAGATACGCAGTATTTT